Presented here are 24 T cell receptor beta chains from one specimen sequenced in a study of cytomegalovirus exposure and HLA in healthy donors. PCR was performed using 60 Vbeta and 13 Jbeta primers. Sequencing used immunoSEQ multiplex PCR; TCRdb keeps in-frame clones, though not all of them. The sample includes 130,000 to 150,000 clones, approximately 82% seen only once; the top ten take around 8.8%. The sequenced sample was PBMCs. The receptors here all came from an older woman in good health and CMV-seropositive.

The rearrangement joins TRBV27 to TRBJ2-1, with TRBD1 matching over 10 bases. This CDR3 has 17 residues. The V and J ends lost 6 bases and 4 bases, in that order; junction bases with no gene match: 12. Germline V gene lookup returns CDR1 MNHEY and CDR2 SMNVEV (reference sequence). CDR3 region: CASSRRTGGGAYNEQFF. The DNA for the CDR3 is TGTGCCAGCAGCCGAAGGACAGGGGGAGGTGCATACAATGAGCAGTTCTTC.

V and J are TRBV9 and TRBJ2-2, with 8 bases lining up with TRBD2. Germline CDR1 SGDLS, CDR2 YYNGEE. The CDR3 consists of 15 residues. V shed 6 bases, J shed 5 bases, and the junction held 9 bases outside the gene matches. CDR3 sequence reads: CASTGAGEGTGELFF. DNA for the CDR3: TGTGCCAGCACCGGAGCGGGAGAGGGGACCGGGGAGCTGTTTTTT.

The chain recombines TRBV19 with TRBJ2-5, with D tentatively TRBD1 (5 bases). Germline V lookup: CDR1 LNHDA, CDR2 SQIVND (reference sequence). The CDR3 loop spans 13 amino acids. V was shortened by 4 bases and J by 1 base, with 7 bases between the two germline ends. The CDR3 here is CASSKTVQETQYF. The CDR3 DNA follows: TGTGCCAGTAGTAAGACAGTCCAAGAGACCCAGTACTTC. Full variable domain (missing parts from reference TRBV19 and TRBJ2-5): DGGITQSPKYLFRKEGQNVTLSCEQNLNHDAMYWYRQDPGQGLRLIYYSQIVNDFQKGDIAEGYSVSREKKESFPLTVTSAQKNPTAFYLCASSKTVQETQYFGPGTRLLVL.

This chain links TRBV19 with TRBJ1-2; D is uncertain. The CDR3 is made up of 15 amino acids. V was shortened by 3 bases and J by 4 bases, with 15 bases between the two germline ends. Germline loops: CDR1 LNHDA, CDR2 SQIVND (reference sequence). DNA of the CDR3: TGTGCCAGTAGTATGAAACTCCTCGGGGTCTATGGCTACACCTTC. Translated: CASSMKLLGVYGYTF.

This CDR3 reads CASRPGANTEAFF. The CDR3 nucleotides read TGTGCCAGCAGGCCAGGGGCCAACACTGAAGCTTTCTTT. V usage is TRBV28 and J usage is TRBJ1-1; perhaps TRBD1 as D (6 bases). Germline V gene sequence: CDR1 MDHEN, CDR2 SYDVKM. V dropped 6 bases and J dropped 2 bases, with 10 bases sitting between them. This CDR3 is 13 amino acids long.

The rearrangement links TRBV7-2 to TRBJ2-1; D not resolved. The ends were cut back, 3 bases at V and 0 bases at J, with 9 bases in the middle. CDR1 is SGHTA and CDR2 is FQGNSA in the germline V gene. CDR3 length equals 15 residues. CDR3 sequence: CASSLGASSYNEQFF. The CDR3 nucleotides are TGTGCCAGCAGCTTGGGCGCGAGCTCCTACAATGAGCAGTTCTTC.

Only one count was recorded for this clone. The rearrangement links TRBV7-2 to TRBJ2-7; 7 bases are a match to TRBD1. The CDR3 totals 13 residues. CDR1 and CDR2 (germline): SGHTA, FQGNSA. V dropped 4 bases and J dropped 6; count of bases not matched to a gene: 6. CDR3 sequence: CASSSRQGVEQYF. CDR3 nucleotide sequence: TGTGCCAGCAGCTCTAGACAGGGCGTCGAGCAGTACTTC. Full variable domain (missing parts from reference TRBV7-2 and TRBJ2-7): GAGVSQSPSNKVTEKGKDVELRCDPISGHTALYWYRQSLGQGLEFLIYFQGNSAPDKSGLPSDRFSAERTGGSVSTLTIQRTQQEDSAVYLCASSSRQGVEQYFGPGTRLTVT.

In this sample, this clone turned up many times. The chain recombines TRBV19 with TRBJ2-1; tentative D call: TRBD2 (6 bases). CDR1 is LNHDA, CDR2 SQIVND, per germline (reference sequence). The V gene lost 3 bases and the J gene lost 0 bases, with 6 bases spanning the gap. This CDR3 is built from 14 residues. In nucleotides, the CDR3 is TGTGCCAGTAGTATCGGGGGCTCCTACAATGAGCAGTTCTTC. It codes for CASSIGGSYNEQFF.

CDR3 sequence reads: CASSFGQGVGYTF. Here the CDR3 DNA reads TGTGCCAGCAGTTTCGGACAGGGGGTCGGCTACACCTTC. The chain recombines TRBV27 with TRBJ1-2, with 10 positions matching TRBD1. V was clipped by 3 bases and J by 8 bases; unmatched bases: 3. The CDR3 totals 13 residues. Germline V gene sequence: CDR1 MNHEY, CDR2 SMNVEV (reference sequence).

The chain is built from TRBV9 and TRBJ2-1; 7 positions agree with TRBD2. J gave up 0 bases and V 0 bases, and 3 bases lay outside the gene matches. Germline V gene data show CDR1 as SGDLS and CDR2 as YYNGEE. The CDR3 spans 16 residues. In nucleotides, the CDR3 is TGTGCCAGCAGCGTAGCTGCTAGCGGCTCCTACAATGAGCAGTTCTTC. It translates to CASSVAASGSYNEQFF.

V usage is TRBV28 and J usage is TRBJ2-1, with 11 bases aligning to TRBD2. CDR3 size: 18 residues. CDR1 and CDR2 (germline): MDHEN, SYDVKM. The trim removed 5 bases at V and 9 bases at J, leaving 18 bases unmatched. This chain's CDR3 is CASSHDPMGTSGGSEQFF. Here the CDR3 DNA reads TGTGCCAGCAGTCACGACCCTATGGGAACTAGCGGGGGTAGTGAGCAGTTCTTC.

CDR3 coding DNA: TGTGCCAGCAGCTTAGAGGGGTCTAGCGAAGATACGCAGTATTTT. Translated: CASSLEGSSEDTQYF. V gene TRBV7-2 combines with J gene TRBJ2-3, with D maybe TRBD2 (6 bases). Trimming cost V 1 base and J 5 bases, with 13 bases left between them. The CDR3 contains 15 residues. Germline V lookup: CDR1 SGHTA, CDR2 FQGNSA.

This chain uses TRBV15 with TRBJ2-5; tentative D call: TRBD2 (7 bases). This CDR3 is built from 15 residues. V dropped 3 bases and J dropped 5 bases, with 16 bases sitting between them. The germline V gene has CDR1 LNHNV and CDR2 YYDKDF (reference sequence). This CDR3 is CATSSPRGAGETQYF. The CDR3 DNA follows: TGTGCCACCAGCAGCCCACGGGGGGCAGGGGAGACCCAGTACTTC.

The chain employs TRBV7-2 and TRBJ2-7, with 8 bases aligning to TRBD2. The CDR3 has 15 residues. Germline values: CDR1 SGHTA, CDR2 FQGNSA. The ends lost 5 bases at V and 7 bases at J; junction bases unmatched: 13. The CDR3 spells CASSGTSGRAREQYF. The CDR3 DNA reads TGTGCCAGCAGCGGCACTAGCGGCCGGGCCCGGGAGCAGTACTTC.

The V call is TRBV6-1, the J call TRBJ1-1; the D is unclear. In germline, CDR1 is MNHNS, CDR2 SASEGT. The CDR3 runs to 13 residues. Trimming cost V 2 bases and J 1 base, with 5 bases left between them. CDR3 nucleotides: TGTGCCAGCAGTGAACAGGCGAACACTGAAGCTTTCTTT. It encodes CASSEQANTEAFF.

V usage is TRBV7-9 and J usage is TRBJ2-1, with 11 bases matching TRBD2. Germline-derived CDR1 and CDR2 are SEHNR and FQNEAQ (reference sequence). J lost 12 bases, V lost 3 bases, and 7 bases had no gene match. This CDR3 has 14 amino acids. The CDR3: CASSFYLAGGGQFF. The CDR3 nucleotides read TGTGCCAGCAGCTTTTACCTAGCGGGAGGAGGGCAGTTCTTC.

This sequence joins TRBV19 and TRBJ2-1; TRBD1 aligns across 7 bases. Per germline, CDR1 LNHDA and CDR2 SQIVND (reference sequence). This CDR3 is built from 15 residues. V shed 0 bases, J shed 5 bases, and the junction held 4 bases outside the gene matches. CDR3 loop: CASSIEGDSHNEQFF. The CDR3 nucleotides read TGTGCCAGTAGTATAGAGGGGGACAGTCACAATGAGCAGTTCTTC.

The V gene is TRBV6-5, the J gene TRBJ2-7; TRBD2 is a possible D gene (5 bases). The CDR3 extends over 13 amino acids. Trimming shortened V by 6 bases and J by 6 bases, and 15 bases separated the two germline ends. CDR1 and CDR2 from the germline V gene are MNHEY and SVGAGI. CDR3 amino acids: CASRFGSVGEQYF. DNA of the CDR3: TGTGCCAGCAGGTTTGGGAGTGTTGGCGAGCAGTACTTC.

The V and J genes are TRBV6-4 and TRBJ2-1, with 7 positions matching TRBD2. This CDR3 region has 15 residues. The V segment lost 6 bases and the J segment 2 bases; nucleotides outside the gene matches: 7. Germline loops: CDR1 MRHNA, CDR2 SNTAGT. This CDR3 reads CASRERDLTYNEQFF. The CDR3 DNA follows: TGTGCCAGCAGAGAGCGGGATCTCACCTACAATGAGCAGTTCTTC.

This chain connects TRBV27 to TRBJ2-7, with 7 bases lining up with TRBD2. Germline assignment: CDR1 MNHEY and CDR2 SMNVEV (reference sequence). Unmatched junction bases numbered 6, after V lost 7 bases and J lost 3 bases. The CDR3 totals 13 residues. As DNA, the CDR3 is TGTGCCAGCACTGGGGGGGGTAGCTACGAGCAGTACTTC. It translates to CASTGGGSYEQYF.

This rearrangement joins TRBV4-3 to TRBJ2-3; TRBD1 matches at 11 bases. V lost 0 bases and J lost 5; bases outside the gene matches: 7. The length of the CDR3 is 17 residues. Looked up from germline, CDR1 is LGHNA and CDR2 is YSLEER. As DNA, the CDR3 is TGCGCCAGCAGCCAAGATGGGGACAGGGGGGGTGTAGATACGCAGTATTTT. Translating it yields CASSQDGDRGGVDTQYF.

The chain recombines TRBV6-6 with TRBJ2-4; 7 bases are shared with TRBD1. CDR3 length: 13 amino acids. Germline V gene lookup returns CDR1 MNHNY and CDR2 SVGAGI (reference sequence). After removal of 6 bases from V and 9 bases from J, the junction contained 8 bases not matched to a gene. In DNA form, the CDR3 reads TGTGCCAGCAGACCCCGACAGGGCGGCATTCAGTACTTC. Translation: CASRPRQGGIQYF.

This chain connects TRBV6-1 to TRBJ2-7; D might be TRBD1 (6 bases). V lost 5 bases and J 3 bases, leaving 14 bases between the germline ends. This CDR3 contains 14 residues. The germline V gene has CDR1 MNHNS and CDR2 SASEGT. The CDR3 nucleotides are TGTGCCAGCAGTATGGGGGACACCTTCTACGAGCAGTACTTC. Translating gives CASSMGDTFYEQYF.

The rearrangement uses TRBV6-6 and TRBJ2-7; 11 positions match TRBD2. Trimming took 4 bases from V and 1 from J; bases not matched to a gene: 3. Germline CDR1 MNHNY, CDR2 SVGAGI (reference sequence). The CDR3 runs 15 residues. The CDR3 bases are TGTGCCAGCAGTTTCACTAGCGGGAGTTCCTACGAGCAGTACTTC. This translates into CASSFTSGSSYEQYF.